This TCR beta chain appears in the sequencing data of a study of blood T cell repertoires in COVID-19. The data were produced by immunoSEQ multiplex PCR, yet TCRdb's version contains in-frame clones alone and is incomplete. The table includes about 210,000 clones, around 85% detected once. The length of the CDR3 is 11 residues. The germline CDR1 and CDR2 sequences are MDHEN and SYDVKM. The V and J ends lost 5 bases and 9 bases respectively, with 10 bases between them. J is TRBJ1-2 and V is TRBV28; D not certain. This TCR derives from a woman aged 40 to 50 with acute COVID-19. The sequenced material came from PBMCs or T cells enriched from blood (not recorded which). The CDR3 bases are TGTGCCAGCAGTGATAGTCCGCGCTACACCTTC. Protein product: CASSDSPRYTF.